The 18 T cell receptor beta chains reported below all come from one sample, sequenced in a study of Graves' ophthalmopathy and Graves' hyperthyroidism. Amplified TCR beta CDR3 regions were obtained using RNA transcripts as template. First-round RT-PCR relied on HTBI primers, and a second-round multiplex PCR came next. A single record per CDR3 protein comes from TCRdb applying MiXCR to the multiplex PCR reads. The sample carries over a million distinct CDR3 sequences, 35% to 45% recorded once. Sample: peripheral blood or thyroid tissue (not recorded which). Receptor source: an adult man with Graves' hyperthyroidism.

To note about this clonotype: It is likely a read error, because the conserved phenylalanine at the end of the CDR3 is missing. J is TRBJ1-5 and V is TRBV2, with D possibly TRBD1 on 5 matching bases. Trimming shortened V by 4 bases and J by 3 bases, and 16 bases separated the two germline ends. The CDR3 runs 16 residues. CDR1 and CDR2 (germline): SNHLY, FYNNEI. This chain's CDR3 is CASSVRQGGNNQPQHS. The CDR3 bases are TGTGCCAGCAGTGTTCGGCAGGGAGGTAACAATCAGCCCCAGCATTCT.

This clonotype appeared a few times. The junction shows a germline mismatch at one end, possibly a read error. The gene calls are TRBV24-1 and TRBJ1-5; possible D gene TRBD1, 5 bases. The V gene's germline CDR1 is KGHDR and CDR2 SFDVKD. CDR3 length equals 14 residues. The CDR3 region has the DNA TGTGCCACCAGTGACACAGGTAGCGATCAGCCCCAGCATTTT. It codes for CATSDTGSDQPQHF.

V is TRBV10-3 and J is TRBJ2-7; perhaps TRBD2 as D (6 bases). V lost 0 bases to trimming and J lost 11 bases, with 17 bases between them. In germline, CDR1 is ENHRY, CDR2 SYGVKD. The CDR3 spans 14 residues. CDR3 coding DNA: TGTGCCATCAGTGAGTCGATAGGGCGGGACGGAAAGTACTTC. Translated, it gives CAISESIGRDGKYF.

This clonotype was detected ten times or more. The chain employs TRBV29-1 and TRBJ2-7, with 7 bases that match TRBD1. This CDR3 has 14 amino acids. Losses at the gene ends were 6 bases for V and 0 bases for J; bases not matched to a gene: 8. CDR1 is SQVTM, CDR2 ANQGSEA, per germline. Here the CDR3 reads CSVTGTANSYEQYF. As DNA, the CDR3 is TGCAGCGTCACCGGGACAGCCAACTCCTACGAGCAGTACTTC.

This clonotype appeared a few times. One junction end disagrees with the germline gene, perhaps due to a read error. The chain uses TRBV19 and TRBJ1-3; 8 bases match TRBD1. There are 15 residues in the CDR3. Germline V CDR1 and CDR2: LNHDA, SQIVND (reference sequence). Here the CDR3 reads CAGSPRTGTGNTIYF. The CDR3 DNA sequence: TGTGCCGGTAGTCCTCGGACAGGGACTGGAAACACCATATATTTT. Full variable domain (rest looked up from reference TRBV19 and TRBJ1-3): DGGITQSPKYLFRKEGQNVTLSCEQNLNHDAMYWYRQDPGQGLRLIYYSQIVNDFQKGDIAEGYSVSREKKESFPLTVTSAQKNPTAFYLCAGSPRTGTGNTIYFGEGSWLTVV.

This clonotype showed up just a few times. This rearrangement joins TRBV30 to TRBJ2-1, with 8 bases fitting TRBD1. V was pared by 4 bases and J by 4 bases, with 3 bases of the junction left unmatched. The germline V gene has CDR1 GTSNPN and CDR2 SVGIG (reference sequence). This CDR3 spans 13 amino acids. The chain's CDR3 is CAWTGTGYNEQFF. CDR3 nucleotides: TGTGCCTGGACCGGGACAGGTTACAATGAGCAGTTCTTC.

In the case of this clonotype: Just one base apart from a much larger clone, this may be a read error. The chain employs TRBV11-1 and TRBJ2-5; 7 bases fit TRBD1. The V segment lost 1 base and the J segment 5 bases; nucleotides outside the gene matches: 7. The CDR3 sequence is 15 residues long. Germline loops: CDR1 SGHAT, CDR2 FQDESV (reference sequence). As DNA, the CDR3 is TGTGCCAGCAGCTTAGTCCGAGGGGGCTCGGAGACCCAGTACTTC. This sequence encodes CASSLVRGGSETQYF.

The chain has TRBV6-5 and TRBJ1-6, with D maybe TRBD1 (6 bases). Trimming took off 5 bases at V and 7 bases at J, with 15 bases between the two ends. The CDR3 is 15 residues long. Germline CDR1 and CDR2: MNHEY and SVGAGI. CDR3 sequence: CASSAQGFRNSPLHF. CDR3 DNA: TGTGCCAGCAGTGCCCAGGGGTTTCGGAATTCACCCCTCCACTTT.

There are many counts of this clonotype. The chain joins TRBV29-1 to TRBJ2-7; D is possibly TRBD1 (5 bases). Germline loops: CDR1 SQVTM, CDR2 ANQGSEA. Trimming took 4 bases from V and 4 from J, leaving 14 bases between them. This CDR3 region has 13 residues. The CDR3 is CSVGGGGAYEQYF. In DNA, the CDR3 is TGCAGCGTTGGGGGCGGTGGGGCTTACGAGCAGTACTTC.

A single count supports this clonotype. A read error is likely, as this CDR3 ends without the conserved phenylalanine or tryptophan. Because the CDR3's place on the DNA is in doubt, the DNA is left out and the CDR3 is given as listed by TCRdb. V gene TRBV29-1 combines with J gene TRBJ1-2; the table names TRBD1, a call not compared with the DNA. Ends included, the CDR3 has 9 residues. From germline, CDR1 is SQVTM and CDR2 ANQGSEA. Here the CDR3 reads CSAGDNQAY.

Ten or more counts support this clonotype. This sequence joins TRBV4-3 and TRBJ2-5; D assignment may be TRBD1 or TRBD2 (5 bases each). Trimming cost V 0 bases and J 7 bases, with 15 bases left between them. This CDR3 contains 15 residues. Looked up from germline, CDR1 is LGHNA and CDR2 is YSLEER. CDR3 bases: TGCGCCAGCAGCCAAGATTCCGGGGTTGGGGCGACCCAGTACTTC. It codes for CASSQDSGVGATQYF.

The rearrangement joins TRBV12-3 or TRBV12-4 to TRBJ1-4; TRBD1 might be the D (6 bases). The ends were cut back, 6 bases at V and 0 bases at J, with 11 bases in the middle. The CDR3 covers 15 residues. CDR3 protein: CASSFKGATNEKLFF. The CDR3 DNA sequence: TGTGCCAGCAGCTTCAAGGGGGCAACTAATGAAAAACTGTTTTTT.

This clonotype was seen only a few times. This chain uses TRBV3-1 with TRBJ1-1, with TRBD1 matching 8 bases. This CDR3 spans 15 amino acids. CDR1 LGHDT and CDR2 YNNKEL come from the germline V gene (reference sequence). V lost 4 bases, J lost 1 base, and 5 bases stayed unmatched. The CDR3 bases are TGTGCCAGCAGCCTCAGGGGACAGGAGAACACTGAAGCTTTCTTT. This codes for CASSLRGQENTEAFF.

Notes on this clonotype: A much larger clone lies one base from this, so it may be a read error. The chain joins TRBV24-1 to TRBJ1-5, with 8 bases aligning to TRBD1. CDR1 KGHDR and CDR2 SFDVKD come from the germline V gene. The CDR3 has 17 amino acids. As DNA, the CDR3 is TGTGCCACCGGTGATCCGCGACAGGGGTCAGAGAATCAGCCCCAGCATTTT. Its translation: CATGDPRQGSENQPQHF.

This clonotype turned up a few times. This rearrangement joins TRBV6-2 or TRBV6-3 to TRBJ2-2; maybe TRBD2 (6 bases). Germline values: CDR1 MNHEY, CDR2 SVGEGT. This CDR3 has 14 residues. V was cut by 7 bases and J by 6 bases, with 15 bases left in between. CDR3 sequence reads: CASMVRGGPGELFF. For the CDR3, the DNA is TGTGCCAGCATGGTCAGAGGAGGGCCCGGGGAGCTGTTTTTT.

This clonotype has a count of ten or more. CDR3 nucleotides: TGTGCCAGCAGGGGGGTTAGGAGCGCTGGCGAGCAGTACTTC. Protein sequence: CASRGVRSAGEQYF. The V gene is TRBV2, the J gene TRBJ2-7; the D gene could be TRBD1 or TRBD2 (5 bases each). With 6 bases removed from V and 6 bases from J, the gap between germline ends came to 18 bases. CDR3 length: 14 residues. From germline, CDR1 is SNHLY and CDR2 FYNNEI.

This chain connects TRBV25-1 to TRBJ1-1, with 10 bases lining up with TRBD1. Germline assignment: CDR1 MGHDK and CDR2 SYGVNS. The V gene end was trimmed by 4 bases and the J gene end by 3 bases; junction bases not matched to a gene: 2. The CDR3 sequence is 14 residues long. Here the CDR3 DNA reads TGTGCCAGCAGTGGCGGGACAGGGGACACTGAAGCTTTCTTT. Amino acid sequence: CASSGGTGDTEAFF.

Ten or more counts support this clonotype. The J gene is TRBJ2-2, the V gene TRBV25-1; 10 positions agree with TRBD2. CDR3 length: 17 amino acids. V gave up 5 bases and J gave up 3 bases; unmatched junction bases: 9. Per the germline V gene, CDR1 is MGHDK and CDR2 is SYGVNS. Here the CDR3 reads CASSSGTSVGYTGELFF. CDR3 bases: TGTGCCAGCAGTTCCGGGACTAGCGTCGGTTACACCGGGGAGCTGTTTTTT.